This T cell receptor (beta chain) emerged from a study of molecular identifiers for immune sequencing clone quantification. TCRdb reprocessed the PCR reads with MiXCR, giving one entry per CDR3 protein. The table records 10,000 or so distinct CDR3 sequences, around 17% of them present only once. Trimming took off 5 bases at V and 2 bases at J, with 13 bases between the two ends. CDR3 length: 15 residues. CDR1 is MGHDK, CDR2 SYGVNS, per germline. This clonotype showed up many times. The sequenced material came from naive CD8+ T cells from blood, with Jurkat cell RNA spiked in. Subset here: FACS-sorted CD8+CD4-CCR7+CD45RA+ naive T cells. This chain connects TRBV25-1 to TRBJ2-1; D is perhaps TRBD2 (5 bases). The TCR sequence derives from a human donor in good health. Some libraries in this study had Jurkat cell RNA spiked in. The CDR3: CASSSTRYPYNEQFF. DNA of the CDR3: TGTGCCAGCAGTTCCACTAGATACCCCTACAATGAGCAGTTCTTC.